This T cell receptor (beta chain) was recovered during a study of T cells in localized non-small cell lung cancer. Overall study findings and caveats: Among the top 100 tumor clones, a median about 52 appeared in adjacent lung. Longer survival (overall) was linked to higher T cell density in blood. Sequencing was limited to one tumor region, leaving the possibility of heterogeneity open. Uninvolved adjacent lung had more T cell clonality than any other tissue, topping tumor.

The V end was cut by 0 bases, the J end by 7 bases, with 9 bases between. The V gene's germline CDR1 is MNHNS and CDR2 SASEGT. This CDR3 is built from 13 residues. As regards this clone: As yet, its antigen is unknown.

The assay was immunoSEQ multiplex PCR, and TCRdb's table has in-frame clones only and misses some. The table records approximately 31,000 clones, about 80% of them present only once. This clonotype was sampled from a male donor at least 60 years old with stage II squamous cell lung carcinoma. This material consisted of peripheral blood, taken before any cancer treatment. The genes are TRBV6-1 and TRBJ1-2; D perhaps matches TRBD1 (5 bases). CDR3 region: CASSEAGVGGYTF. In nucleotides, the CDR3 is TGTGCCAGCAGTGAAGCAGGGGTAGGTGGCTACACCTTC.